Below are 18 T cell receptor beta chains sequenced from a single sample in a study of T cells in Graves' hyperthyroidism and ophthalmopathy. The source material, RNA transcripts, was used to amplify TCR beta CDR3 regions. HTBI primers were employed in a first-round RT-PCR of the TCR CDR3. TCRdb used MiXCR to reprocess the multiplex PCR reads, holding one entry per CDR3 protein. The sample consists of over 700,000 distinct CDR3 sequences, 35% to 45% of them appearing once. Sequenced input: blood. The receptors were gathered from a man aged 18 to 29 with Graves' hyperthyroidism.

V usage is TRBV12-3 or TRBV12-4 and J usage is TRBJ1-1, with TRBD1 as a possible D gene (6 bases). V was clipped by 5 bases and J by 7 bases, with 20 bases between them. CDR3 length: 15 amino acids. CDR3 sequence reads: CASSLGHRKTSEAFF. In nucleotides, the CDR3 is TGTGCCAGCAGTCTGGGACACCGAAAGACAAGTGAAGCTTTCTTT.

The gene calls are TRBV12-3 or TRBV12-4 and TRBJ1-2; D is uncertain. The ends were cut back, 0 bases at V and 8 bases at J, with 13 bases in the middle. CDR3 size: 14 residues. CDR3 sequence reads: CASSLAGRYGGYTF. The CDR3 coding sequence is TGTGCCAGCAGTTTAGCGGGGAGGTACGGAGGCTACACCTTC.

Ten or more counts support this clonotype. V usage is TRBV15 and J usage is TRBJ1-5; no clear D gene. Germline V CDR1 and CDR2: LNHNV, YYDKDF (reference sequence). This CDR3 contains 16 residues. The V end lost 0 bases, the J end lost 8 bases, and 17 bases lay between the germline ends. The CDR3 region is CATSRDRKALFEPQHF. The CDR3 DNA follows: TGTGCCACCAGCAGAGATCGGAAGGCCCTATTTGAGCCCCAGCATTTT. Complete variable domain (other parts from reference TRBV15 and TRBJ1-5): DAMVIQNPRYQVTQFGKPVTLSCSQTLNHNVMYWYQQKSSQAPKLLFHYYDKDFNNEADTPDNFQSRRPNTSFCFLDIRSPGLGDTAMYLCATSRDRKALFEPQHFGDGTRLSIL.

The chain employs TRBV7-2 and TRBJ2-1, with TRBD1 as a possible D gene (5 bases). There are 14 residues in the CDR3. V lost 4 bases and J lost 3, with 10 bases in between. Germline V lookup: CDR1 SGHTA, CDR2 FQGNSA. Here the CDR3 DNA reads TGTGCCAGCAGCTCCCCCGGACACTACAATGAGCAGTTCTTC. Translating gives CASSSPGHYNEQFF.

This clonotype was seen repeatedly, ten times or more. This chain uses TRBV24-1 with TRBJ1-1; 7 bases agree with TRBD1. Losses at the gene ends were 9 bases for V and 7 bases for J; bases not matched to a gene: 7. Germline-derived CDR1 and CDR2 are KGHDR and SFDVKD. The CDR3 spans 12 residues. The CDR3 loop is CATATGAGEAFF. The CDR3 nucleotides read TGTGCCACCGCTACAGGGGCCGGTGAAGCTTTCTTT.

This clonotype was counted only a few times. The DNA of the CDR3 is TGTGCCAGCAGCTTAACAGCACATCCAATCGCCAAAGAGACCCAGTACTTC. It translates to CASSLTAHPIAKETQYF. This chain joins TRBV7-9 and TRBJ2-5; D is uncertain. Trimming removed 2 bases from V and 3 bases from J, with 19 bases in between. The germline gives CDR1 SEHNR, CDR2 FQNEAQ (reference sequence). The CDR3 spans 17 residues.

On this clonotype: A much larger clone lies one base from this, so it may be a read error. The CDR3 DNA reads as TGTGCCAGCAGCTTAGGGGGGCGGGCATCACCCCTCCACTTT. Protein sequence: CASSLGGRASPLHF. V usage is TRBV11-2 and J usage is TRBJ1-6; D might be TRBD1 (6 bases). Germline values: CDR1 SGHAT, CDR2 FQNNGV. The CDR3 is 14 residues long. The V end was cut by 1 base, the J end by 10 bases, with 11 bases between.

This rearrangement joins TRBV7-1 to TRBJ2-5; 13 bases line up with TRBD2. TRBV7-1 is placed among ORFs of uncertain function. V lost 3 bases to trimming and J lost 4 bases; unmatched junction nucleotides: 8. The CDR3 runs to 17 residues. The CDR3 loop reads CASSSPGLAGYIETQYF. The CDR3 DNA follows: TGTGCCAGCAGCTCCCCGGGACTAGCGGGATACATAGAGACCCAGTACTTC.

This clonotype was observed a few times. CDR3 in amino acids: CSAMLTAGNSPLHF. For the CDR3, the DNA is TGCAGTGCTATGCTTACTGCCGGTAATTCACCCCTCCACTTT. V gene TRBV20-1 combines with J gene TRBJ1-6, with D uncertain. Trimming removed 4 bases at V and 6 bases at J, with 13 bases between. The CDR3 covers 14 residues. Germline values: CDR1 DFQATT, CDR2 SNEGSKA (reference sequence).

This clonotype was detected many times. The chain has TRBV12-3 or TRBV12-4 and TRBJ2-5; D is undetermined. With 8 bases removed from V and 4 bases from J, the gap between germline ends came to 8 bases. This CDR3 comprises 11 residues. The CDR3 reads CASGQVETQYF. In DNA, the CDR3 is TGTGCCAGCGGGCAGGTAGAGACCCAGTACTTC.

This clonotype was observed a handful of times. The chain carries TRBV4-1 and TRBJ2-2, with D tentatively TRBD1 or TRBD2 (6 bases each). Germline loops: CDR1 MGHRA, CDR2 YSYEKL. The CDR3 runs 16 residues. V lost 4 bases and J 6 bases, leaving 18 bases between the germline ends. The CDR3 coding sequence is TGCGCCAGCAGCCTCTCGCTGGGGGGCCTTGCCGGGGAGCTGTTTTTT. Translation gives CASSLSLGGLAGELFF.

In this sample, this clonotype turned up a few times. The chain carries TRBV13 and TRBJ2-7; no firm D call. Germline assignment: CDR1 PRHDT and CDR2 FYEKMQ (reference sequence). The V end was cut by 5 bases, the J end by 4 bases, with 12 bases between. The CDR3 loop spans 13 amino acids. The CDR3 DNA follows: TGTGCCAGCAGCCCCCGGGCAGGTTACGAGCAGTACTTC. This codes for CASSPRAGYEQYF.

This clonotype was picked up many times. The chain joins TRBV2 to TRBJ2-7; maybe TRBD2 (6 bases). The ends were cut back, 11 bases at V and 2 bases at J, with 10 bases in the middle. The length of the CDR3 is 11 residues. The V gene's germline CDR1 is SNHLY and CDR2 FYNNEI. CDR3 in amino acids: CAGASAYEQYF. CDR3 sequence (DNA): TGTGCCGGCGCTAGCGCCTACGAGCAGTACTTC.

This clonotype has at least ten counts. V and J are TRBV5-1 and TRBJ1-6, with D maybe TRBD1 (6 bases). CDR3 length: 13 residues. V was cut by 2 bases and J by 10 bases, with 10 bases left in between. Germline V CDR1 and CDR2: SGHRS, YFSETQ. As DNA, the CDR3 is TGCGCCAGCAGCTTAAACAGGGAGTCACCCCTCCACTTT. Amino acid sequence: CASSLNRESPLHF.

The chain carries TRBV4-1 and TRBJ2-5; TRBD1 agrees at 7 bases. Germline lookup yields CDR1 MGHRA and CDR2 YSYEKL. This CDR3 is built from 15 residues. J gave up 7 bases and V 3 bases, and 11 bases lay outside the gene matches. The CDR3 is CASSQVPTGWATQYF. The CDR3 DNA is TGCGCCAGCAGCCAGGTGCCGACAGGGTGGGCGACCCAGTACTTC.

There are a few counts of this clonotype. The genes are TRBV5-5 and TRBJ2-5; 7 bases align to TRBD2. From germline, CDR1 is SGHKS and CDR2 YYEKEE (reference sequence). V trimming: 4 bases; J trimming: 2 bases; junction bases outside the gene matches: 8. The CDR3 extends over 15 amino acids. In DNA form, the CDR3 reads TGTGCCAGCAGCAGATCAGGGACTACACAAGAGACCCAGTACTTC. It encodes CASSRSGTTQETQYF.

This clonotype was seen more than once but under ten times. V and J are TRBV7-2 and TRBJ2-5; tentatively, D is TRBD2 (6 bases). The CDR3 is 15 amino acids. Germline values: CDR1 SGHTA, CDR2 FQGNSA. V was shortened by 3 bases and J by 3 bases, with 14 bases between the two germline ends. CDR3 residues: CASSFILAAKETQYF. The CDR3 bases are TGTGCCAGCAGCTTTATTTTAGCGGCGAAAGAGACCCAGTACTTC.

Comment on this clonotype: A much bigger clone sits one base away, suggesting this may be a read error. The V and J genes are TRBV20-1 and TRBJ2-7, with 9 positions matching TRBD1. CDR1 and CDR2 from the germline V gene are DFQATT and SNEGSKA (reference sequence). This CDR3 has 14 amino acids. The junction had 5 bases not matched to a gene; V was cut back by 2 bases and J by 3 bases. Here the CDR3 DNA reads TGCAGTGCTAGATCCCGGGACAGGGACTACGAGCAGTACTTC. It yields the protein CSARSRDRDYEQYF.